This T cell receptor beta chain was found in a study of molecular identifiers for immune sequencing clone quantification. Notes on the study in general: In CMV-specific effectors, clones above 20 copies held over 99% of molecules; naive, under 1%.

Bulk libraries came from a prior protocol with listed TCR primers. TCRdb re-derived calls from the PCR reads in MiXCR, one entry per CDR3 protein. The repertoire holds 460,000 or so distinct CDR3 sequences, about a fifth seen once, with more than 0.8% in the top ten. This CDR3 region has 14 residues. Trimming pared 4 bases from V and 8 bases from J, leaving 14 bases between. Germline lookup yields CDR1 SEHNR and CDR2 FQNEAQ (reference sequence). This clonotype was observed many times. The antigen remains unidentified. Sorted naive CD8 T cells, roughly 19,000 to 1,100,000, were sequenced from 10%, 30% or 50% RNA. Using a CD8+CD4-CCR7+CD45RA+ phenotype, naive CD8 T cells were sorted.

The sequencing sample was made of naive CD8+ T cells from blood, with Jurkat cell RNA spiked in. As to subset: FACS-sorted CD8+CD4-CCR7+CD45RA+ naive T cells. This clonotype was sampled from a human donor in good health. Some libraries in this study had Jurkat cell RNA spiked in. V usage is TRBV7-9 and J usage is TRBJ2-2; D possibly corresponds to TRBD1 (6 bases). CDR3 amino acids: CASSYPGVTGELFF. The DNA for the CDR3 is TGTGCCAGCAGCTATCCAGGGGTAACTGGGGAGCTGTTTTTT.